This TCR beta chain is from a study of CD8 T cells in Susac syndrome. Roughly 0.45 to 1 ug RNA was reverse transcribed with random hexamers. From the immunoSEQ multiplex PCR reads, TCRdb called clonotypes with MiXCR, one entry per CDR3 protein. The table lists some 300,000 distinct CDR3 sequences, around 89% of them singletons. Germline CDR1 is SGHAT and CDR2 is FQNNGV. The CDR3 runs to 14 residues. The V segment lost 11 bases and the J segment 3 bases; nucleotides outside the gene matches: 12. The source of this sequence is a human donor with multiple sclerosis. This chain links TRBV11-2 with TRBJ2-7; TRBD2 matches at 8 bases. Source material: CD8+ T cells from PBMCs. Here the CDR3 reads CAAGGRTSGYEQYF. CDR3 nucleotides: TGTGCCGCGGGGGGCCGGACTTCCGGCTACGAGCAGTACTTC.